This TCR beta chain came from a study of T-cell reconstitution after alpha-beta-depleted transplantation in children. Library preparation (for TCRbeta) was performed with unique molecular identifiers. TCRdb itself ran the PCR reads through MiXCR, one entry per CDR3 protein. Found here are about 830,000 distinct CDR3 sequences, roughly 15% of them singletons; the top ten hold roughly 5%. The CDR3 totals 16 residues. V dropped 10 bases and J dropped 4; count of bases not matched to a gene: 7. From germline, CDR1 is MRHNA and CDR2 SNTAGT. This clonotype showed up just a few times. Antigen: not known. Overall study results and limits: Several hundred graft clones that had expanded were reportedly the source of alpha-beta T cells about two months after transplant. Certain patients had high TCRbeta diversity at day 60, and it came from recipient T cells and thymic progenitors that survived. A year post-transplant, T-cell counts and diversity derived mostly from newly produced T cells.

The input for sequencing was PBMCs, mostly from graft donor cells, taken 360 days after TCRalphabeta/CD19-depleted stem cell transplant. This clonotype was sampled from a male patient between 10 and 17 years old who had a stem cell transplant for acute lymphoblastic leukemia, so the T cells may come from the graft donor. The rearrangement links TRBV6-4 to TRBJ2-1; TRBD2 agrees at 16 bases. The CDR3 DNA is TGTGCCATCGGGACTAGCGGGAGGGCCAAGTACAATGAGCAGTTCTTC. Translation: CAIGTSGRAKYNEQFF.